These T cell receptor beta chains were read from a single sample in a study of blood T cell repertoires in COVID-19. TCRdb's copy holds only in-frame clones and misses some; the assay was immunoSEQ multiplex PCR. The sample has around 620,000 clones; just under 90% are singletons. Sequencing was done on a sample of peripheral blood. All receptors come from a woman aged 18-29 years with acute or convalescent COVID-19. CDR3s include the opening cysteine and the closing phenylalanine or tryptophan. A D gene is named only where the DNA matches it firmly. A clone size is listed for some rows: how often the clone was seen (once, few, many), or a class if it is expanded.

d_gene: -
abundance: few
v_gene: TRBV3-1/TRBV3-2
j_gene: TRBJ2-1
CDR3nt: TGTGCCAGCAGCCAAGGAGGGAATGAGCAGTTCTTC
CDR3aa: CASSQGGNEQFF

d_gene: TRBD1
abundance: -
v_gene: TRBV4-1
j_gene: TRBJ1-2
CDR3nt: TGCGCCAGCAGCCAGGTATCCGGGACAGGGACGTCCTATGGCTACACCTTC
CDR3aa: CASSQVSGTGTSYGYTF

d_gene: TRBD1
abundance: -
v_gene: TRBV27
j_gene: TRBJ2-7
CDR3nt: TGTGCCAGCAGTTTCTTCGGGACAGGGCCTGGCGAGCAGTACTTC
CDR3aa: CASSFFGTGPGEQYF

d_gene: -
abundance: once
v_gene: TRBV11-2
j_gene: TRBJ1-2
CDR3nt: TGTGCCAGCAGCCGAAGGGTGGTTGGGGGGGGCTACACCTTC
CDR3aa: CASSRRVVGGGYTF

d_gene: TRBD1
abundance: -
v_gene: TRBV7-2
j_gene: TRBJ1-1
CDR3nt: TGTGCCAGCAGCTTACAGGGGGGAGTGAACACTGAAGCTTTCTTT
CDR3aa: CASSLQGGVNTEAFF

d_gene: TRBD2
abundance: -
v_gene: TRBV4-3
j_gene: TRBJ2-2
CDR3nt: TGCGCCAGCAGCCGCGAACTCCCGGGGGGGCCTACCGGGGAGCTGTTTTTT
CDR3aa: CASSRELPGGPTGELFF

d_gene: -
abundance: -
v_gene: TRBV4-2
j_gene: TRBJ1-1
CDR3nt: TGTGCCAGCAGCCAAGTTAGAGTGGGCAGGGGCACTGAAGCTTTCTTT
CDR3aa: CASSQVRVGRGTEAFF

d_gene: TRBD1
abundance: -
v_gene: TRBV24-1
j_gene: TRBJ1-2
CDR3nt: TGTGCCACCAGTGATTTGGGGACAGGGGGGTTTAGCTACACCTTC
CDR3aa: CATSDLGTGGFSYTF

d_gene: TRBD2
abundance: -
v_gene: TRBV19
j_gene: TRBJ2-7
CDR3nt: TGTGCCAGTAGGTCGACGGGGGGAAGCTACGAGCAGTACTTC
CDR3aa: CASRSTGGSYEQYF

d_gene: TRBD1
abundance: -
v_gene: TRBV27
j_gene: TRBJ1-2
CDR3nt: TGTGCCAGCAGCCCAGGGACAGGGGAAGGCTACACCTTC
CDR3aa: CASSPGTGEGYTF

d_gene: TRBD1
abundance: -
v_gene: TRBV10-3
j_gene: TRBJ1-6
CDR3nt: TGTGCCATCAGTGACAGGGGGCCAGAATACGTTGATTCACCCCTCCACTTT
CDR3aa: CAISDRGPEYVDSPLHF

d_gene: TRBD1
abundance: -
v_gene: TRBV30
j_gene: TRBJ1-6
CDR3nt: TGTGCCTGGAGTGTAGTCGACAGGGATACATCACCCCTCCACTTT
CDR3aa: CAWSVVDRDTSPLHF

d_gene: -
abundance: -
v_gene: TRBV3-1/TRBV3-2
j_gene: TRBJ2-3
CDR3nt: TGTGCCAGCAGCGGGACACCTCGAAAGGGTACGCAGTATTTT
CDR3aa: CASSGTPRKGTQYF

d_gene: TRBD1
abundance: -
v_gene: TRBV3-1/TRBV3-2
j_gene: TRBJ1-2
CDR3nt: TGTGCCAGCAGTGTCGGACAGGGGGGAGTCTATGGCTACACCTTC
CDR3aa: CASSVGQGGVYGYTF

d_gene: -
abundance: -
v_gene: TRBV19
j_gene: TRBJ1-1
CDR3nt: TGTGCCAGTAGTATAGACAGGGCGGGGACTGAAGCTTTCTTT
CDR3aa: CASSIDRAGTEAFF

d_gene: TRBD1
abundance: -
v_gene: TRBV5-1
j_gene: TRBJ1-3
CDR3nt: TGCGCCAGCAGCTTGGTAGCAGGGGGCACCTCTGGAAACACCATATATTTT
CDR3aa: CASSLVAGGTSGNTIYF

d_gene: -
abundance: -
v_gene: TRBV5-1
j_gene: TRBJ1-1
CDR3nt: TGCGCCACCTCCACAGGGAATCCGAACACTGAAGCTTTCTTT
CDR3aa: CATSTGNPNTEAFF

d_gene: TRBD1
abundance: -
v_gene: TRBV5-8
j_gene: TRBJ1-5
CDR3nt: TGTGCCAGCAGCTTCACAGGGGTGGGCAATCAGCCCCAGCATTTT
CDR3aa: CASSFTGVGNQPQHF

d_gene: -
abundance: -
v_gene: TRBV13
j_gene: TRBJ2-7
CDR3nt: TGTGCCAGCAGCATAAGCCGGGACACCCGCCCCTACGAGCAGTACTTC
CDR3aa: CASSISRDTRPYEQYF

d_gene: TRBD1
abundance: -
v_gene: TRBV3-1/TRBV3-2
j_gene: TRBJ1-1
CDR3nt: TGTGCCAGCAGCCGTCCCGACAGGGCCTCTGAAGCTTTCTTT
CDR3aa: CASSRPDRASEAFF

d_gene: -
abundance: -
v_gene: TRBV11-3
j_gene: TRBJ2-1
CDR3nt: TGTGCCAGCAGCTTAGGTGGCAGGGGATCCTACAATGAGCAGTTCTTC
CDR3aa: CASSLGGRGSYNEQFF

d_gene: -
abundance: -
v_gene: TRBV15
j_gene: TRBJ2-3
CDR3nt: TGTGCCACCAGCAGAGCGGGTAGCGCGGATACGCAGTATTTT
CDR3aa: CATSRAGSADTQYF

d_gene: -
abundance: -
v_gene: TRBV27
j_gene: TRBJ2-7
CDR3nt: TGTGCCAGCAGTTTAGGGGCCGGTAAACGCTACGAGCAGTACTTC
CDR3aa: CASSLGAGKRYEQYF

d_gene: TRBD1
abundance: -
v_gene: TRBV6-2/TRBV6-3
j_gene: TRBJ2-1
CDR3nt: TGTGCCAGCAGTTCTGTTTGGGGACAGCTACCAGCAAGCTCCTACAATGAGCAGTTCTTC
CDR3aa: CASSSVWGQLPASSYNEQFF

d_gene: TRBD1
abundance: -
v_gene: TRBV13
j_gene: TRBJ1-4
CDR3nt: TGTGCCAGCAGCTTCGGACAGGGGAACGAAAAACTGTTTTTT
CDR3aa: CASSFGQGNEKLFF

d_gene: -
abundance: once
v_gene: TRBV27
j_gene: TRBJ1-1
CDR3nt: TGTGCCAGCAGTTTATACGGGAACACTGAAGCTTTCTTT
CDR3aa: CASSLYGNTEAFF

d_gene: TRBD1
abundance: -
v_gene: TRBV2
j_gene: TRBJ2-5
CDR3nt: TGTGCCAGCAGTCCACAGGGGGCTAGATTGGTAGAGACCCAGTACTTC
CDR3aa: CASSPQGARLVETQYF

d_gene: -
abundance: -
v_gene: TRBV7-9
j_gene: TRBJ2-2
CDR3nt: TGTGCCAGCAGCGCTACCGGGGGGAACACCGGGGAGCTGTTTTTT
CDR3aa: CASSATGGNTGELFF

d_gene: TRBD1
abundance: -
v_gene: TRBV10-3
j_gene: TRBJ1-2
CDR3nt: TGTGCCACCTTTACAGGGGACTATGGCTACACCTTC
CDR3aa: CATFTGDYGYTF

d_gene: -
abundance: -
v_gene: TRBV7-9
j_gene: TRBJ1-1
CDR3nt: TGTGCCAGCAGCTCTGGAGGGGCCCCGGGGACTGAAGCTTTCTTT
CDR3aa: CASSSGGAPGTEAFF

d_gene: TRBD1
abundance: -
v_gene: TRBV2
j_gene: TRBJ1-2
CDR3nt: TGTGCCAGCAGCCCGGGACAGGGGGCTTCAGGCTACACCTTC
CDR3aa: CASSPGQGASGYTF

d_gene: TRBD1
abundance: -
v_gene: TRBV7-9
j_gene: TRBJ1-1
CDR3nt: TGTGCCAGCAGCCCCGGACAGGGGGAAGCTGAAGCTTTCTTT
CDR3aa: CASSPGQGEAEAFF

d_gene: -
abundance: -
v_gene: TRBV11-1
j_gene: TRBJ1-1
CDR3nt: TGTGCCAGCAGCTTCGACAGTAGGACTGAAGCTTTCTTT
CDR3aa: CASSFDSRTEAFF

d_gene: TRBD1
abundance: -
v_gene: TRBV6-1
j_gene: TRBJ1-5
CDR3nt: TGTGCCAGCAGTGAAAAGGACAGGGTATTTGTTTTGAGCAATCAGCCCCAGCATTTT
CDR3aa: CASSEKDRVFVLSNQPQHF